This T cell receptor (beta chain) was identified in a study of metastatic and nonmetastatic thyroid tumors. Across the study: Repertoire comparison spanned blood and tumor or nodule tissue of malignant and benign thyroid patients.

Methods used by the authors: The study took CDR3 differences across clinicopathological groups and made a distant-metastasis classifier for papillary thyroid cancer from them. Through MiXCR, TCRdb re-clonotyped the PCR reads. The V and J calls shown here were made by TCRdb, not taken from the authors' results. Among fewer than 40,000 clones, roughly 45% were seen once, and the ten largest hold approximately 25%. Findings of the study overall: Relative to benign nodules, malignant thyroid tumors were reportedly characterized by significantly elevated TCR beta diversity in blood and tumor.

No patient had received any treatment before thyroid surgery. As concerns this clone: The antigen remains unidentified.

The CDR3 runs to 17 residues. Germline CDR1 is MGHRA and CDR2 is YSYEKL. V gave up 0 bases and J gave up 4 bases; unmatched junction bases: 8. The clonotype was recovered from a male donor with papillary thyroid cancer or a benign thyroid nodule (not recorded which). Some clones in this sample may be carry-over from other donors' samples. Material: tumor tissue. The V call is TRBV4-1, the J call TRBJ1-4; 7 bases agree with TRBD1. The CDR3 sequence: CASSQDPPTGLNEKLFF. In DNA form, the CDR3 reads TGCGCCAGCAGCCAAGATCCCCCGACAGGGCTTAATGAAAAACTGTTTTTT.